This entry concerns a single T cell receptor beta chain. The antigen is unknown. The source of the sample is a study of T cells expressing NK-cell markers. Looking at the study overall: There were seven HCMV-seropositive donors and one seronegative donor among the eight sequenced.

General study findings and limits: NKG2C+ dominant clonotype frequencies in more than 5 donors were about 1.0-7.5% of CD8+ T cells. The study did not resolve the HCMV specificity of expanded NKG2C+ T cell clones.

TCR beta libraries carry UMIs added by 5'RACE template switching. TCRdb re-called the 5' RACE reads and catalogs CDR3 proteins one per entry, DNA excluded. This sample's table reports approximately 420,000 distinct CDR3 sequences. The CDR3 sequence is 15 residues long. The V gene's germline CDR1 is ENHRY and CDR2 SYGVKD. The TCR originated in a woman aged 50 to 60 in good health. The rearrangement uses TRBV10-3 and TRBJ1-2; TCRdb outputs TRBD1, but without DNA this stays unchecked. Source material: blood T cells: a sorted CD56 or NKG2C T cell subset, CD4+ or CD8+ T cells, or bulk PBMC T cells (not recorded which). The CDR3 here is CAISGKDRGNYGYTF.